This TCR beta chain was obtained from a study of molecular identifiers for immune sequencing clone quantification. TCRdb processed the PCR reads anew with MiXCR; each CDR3 protein has one entry. The profile shows some 97,000 distinct CDR3 sequences, about 35% of them singletons. This clonotype was detected ten times or more. The V gene's germline CDR1 is MDHEN and CDR2 SYDVKM. Between the trimmed V and J ends, which lost 4 bases and 2 bases, there was a span of 9 bases. The CDR3 extends over 14 amino acids. The sequence derives from a human donor in good health. Some libraries in this study had Jurkat cell RNA spiked in. The V gene is TRBV28, the J gene TRBJ1-5; D not resolved. The source material was naive CD8+ T cells from blood, with Jurkat cell RNA spiked in. Stated subset: FACS-sorted CD8+CD4-CCR7+CD45RA+ naive T cells. The CDR3 is CASSWVPGNQPQHF. The CDR3 region has the DNA TGTGCCAGCAGTTGGGTCCCGGGCAATCAGCCCCAGCATTTT. Using reference TRBV28 and TRBJ1-5 for the parts outside the CDR3, the full variable domain is DVKVTQSSRYLVKRTGEKVFLECVQDMDHENMFWYRQDPGLGLRLIYFSYDVKMKEKGDIPEGYSVSREKKERFSLILESASTNQTSMYLCASSWVPGNQPQHFGDGTRLSIL.